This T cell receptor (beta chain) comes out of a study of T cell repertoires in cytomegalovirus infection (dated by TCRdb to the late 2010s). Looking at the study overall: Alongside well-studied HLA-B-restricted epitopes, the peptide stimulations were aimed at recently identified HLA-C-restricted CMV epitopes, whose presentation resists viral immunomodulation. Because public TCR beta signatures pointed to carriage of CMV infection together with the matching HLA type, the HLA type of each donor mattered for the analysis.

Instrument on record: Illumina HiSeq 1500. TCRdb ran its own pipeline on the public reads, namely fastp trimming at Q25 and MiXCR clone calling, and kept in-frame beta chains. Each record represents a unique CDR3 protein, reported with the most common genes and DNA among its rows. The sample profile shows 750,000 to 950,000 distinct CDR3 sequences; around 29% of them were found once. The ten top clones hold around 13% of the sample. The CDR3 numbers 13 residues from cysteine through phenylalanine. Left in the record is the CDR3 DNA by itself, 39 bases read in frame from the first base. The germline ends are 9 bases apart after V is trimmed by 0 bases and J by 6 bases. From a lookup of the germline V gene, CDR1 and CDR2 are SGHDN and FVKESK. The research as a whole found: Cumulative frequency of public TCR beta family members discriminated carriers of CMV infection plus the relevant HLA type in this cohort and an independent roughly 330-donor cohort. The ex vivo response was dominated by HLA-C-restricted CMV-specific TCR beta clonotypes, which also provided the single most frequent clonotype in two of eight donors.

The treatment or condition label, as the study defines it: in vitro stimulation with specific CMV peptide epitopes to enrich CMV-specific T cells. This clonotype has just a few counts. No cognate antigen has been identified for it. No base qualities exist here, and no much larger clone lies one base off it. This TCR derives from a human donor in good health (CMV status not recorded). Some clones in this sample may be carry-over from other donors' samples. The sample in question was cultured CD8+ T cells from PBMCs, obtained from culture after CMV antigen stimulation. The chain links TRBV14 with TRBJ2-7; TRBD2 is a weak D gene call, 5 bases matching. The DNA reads TGTGCCAGCAGCCAAGATCTCGGAGGCGAGCAGTACTTC. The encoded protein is CASSQDLGGEQYF.